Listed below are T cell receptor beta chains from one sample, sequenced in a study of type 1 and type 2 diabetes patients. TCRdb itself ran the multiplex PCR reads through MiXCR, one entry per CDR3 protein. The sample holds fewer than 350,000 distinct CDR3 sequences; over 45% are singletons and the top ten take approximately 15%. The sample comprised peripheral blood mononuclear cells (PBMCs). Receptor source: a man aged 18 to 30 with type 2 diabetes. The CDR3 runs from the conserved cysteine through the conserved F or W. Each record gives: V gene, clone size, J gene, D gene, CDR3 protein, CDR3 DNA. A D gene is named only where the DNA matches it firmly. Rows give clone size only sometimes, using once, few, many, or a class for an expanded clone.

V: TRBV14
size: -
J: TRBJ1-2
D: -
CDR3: CASSQDKAANYGYTF
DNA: TGTGCCAGCAGCCAAGATAAGGCGGCTAACTATGGCTACACCTTC

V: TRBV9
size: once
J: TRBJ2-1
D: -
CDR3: CASTHKVPENEQFF
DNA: TGTGCCAGCACCCACAAAGTCCCTGAAAATGAGCAGTTCTTC

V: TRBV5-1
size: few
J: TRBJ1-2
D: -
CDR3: CASSLKGNYGYTF
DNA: TGTGCCAGCAGCTTGAAAGGGAACTATGGCTACACCTTC

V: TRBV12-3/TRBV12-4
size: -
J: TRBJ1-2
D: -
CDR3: CASSFTASYGYTF
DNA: TGTGCCAGCAGTTTTACAGCGAGCTATGGCTACACCTTC

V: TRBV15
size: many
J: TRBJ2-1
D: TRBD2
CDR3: CATEGLGGYNEQFF
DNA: TGTGCCACCGAGGGACTAGGGGGGTACAATGAGCAGTTCTTC

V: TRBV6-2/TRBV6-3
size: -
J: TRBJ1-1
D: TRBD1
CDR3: CASSPKQGVTEAFF
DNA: TGTGCCAGCAGTCCGAAACAGGGGGTCACTGAAGCTTTCTTT

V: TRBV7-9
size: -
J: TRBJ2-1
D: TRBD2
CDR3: CASRSEASGVRNEQFF
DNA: TGTGCCAGCAGATCGGAGGCTAGCGGGGTTCGGAATGAGCAGTTCTTC

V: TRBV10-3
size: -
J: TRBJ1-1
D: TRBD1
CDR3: CAIQGQVNTEAFF
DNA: TGTGCCATCCAGGGACAGGTTAACACTGAAGCTTTCTTT

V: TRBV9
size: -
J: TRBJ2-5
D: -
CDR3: CASSVGDGYGQETQYF
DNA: TGTGCCAGCAGCGTAGGAGACGGCTACGGTCAAGAGACCCAGTACTTC

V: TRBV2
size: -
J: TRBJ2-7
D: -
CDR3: CASQGNAYEQYF
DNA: TGTGCCAGCCAAGGGAACGCCTACGAGCAGTACTTC

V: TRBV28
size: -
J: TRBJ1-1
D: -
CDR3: CASTTTNTEAFF
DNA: TGTGCCAGCACCACGACTAACACTGAAGCTTTCTTT

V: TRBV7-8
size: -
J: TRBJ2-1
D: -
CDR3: CASSLEIPLGNEQFF
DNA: TGTGCCAGCAGCTTGGAGATCCCTTTAGGGAATGAGCAGTTCTTC

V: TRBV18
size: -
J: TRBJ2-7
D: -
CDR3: CASSGGGEQYF
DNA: TGTGCCAGCTCAGGGGGCGGCGAGCAGTACTTC

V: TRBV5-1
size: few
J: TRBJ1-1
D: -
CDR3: CASSLVTANTEAFF
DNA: TGCGCCAGCAGCTTGGTGACAGCGAACACTGAAGCTTTCTTT

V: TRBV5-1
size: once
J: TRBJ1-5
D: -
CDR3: CASSLWGNSNQPQHF
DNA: TGCGCCAGCAGCTTGTGGGGGAATAGCAATCAGCCCCAGCATTTT

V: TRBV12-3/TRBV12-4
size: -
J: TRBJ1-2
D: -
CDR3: CASSPEHWGPNYGYTF
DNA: TGTGCCAGTAGTCCGGAACATTGGGGACCTAACTATGGCTACACCTTC

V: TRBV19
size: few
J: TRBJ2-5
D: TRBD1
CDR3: CASTSDREETQYF
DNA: TGTGCCAGTACCTCGGACAGGGAGGAGACCCAGTACTTC

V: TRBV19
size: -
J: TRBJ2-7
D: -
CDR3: CASSIDPPGGSSYEQYF
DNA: TGTGCCAGTAGTATAGACCCGCCAGGGGGGTCCTCCTACGAGCAGTACTTC

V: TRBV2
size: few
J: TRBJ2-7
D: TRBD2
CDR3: CASSEAWASGVVEQYF
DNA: TGTGCCAGCAGTGAAGCCTGGGCTAGCGGGGTTGTCGAGCAGTACTTC

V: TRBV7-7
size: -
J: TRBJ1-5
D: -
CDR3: CASSLSPGQPQHF
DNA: TGTGCTAGCAGCTTATCACCCGGTCAGCCCCAGCATTTT

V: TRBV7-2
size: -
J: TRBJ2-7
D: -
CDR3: CASSVVGRVKGYEQYF
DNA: TGTGCCAGCAGCGTAGTGGGAAGAGTTAAGGGATACGAGCAGTACTTC

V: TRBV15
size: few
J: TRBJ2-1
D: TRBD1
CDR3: CATSLEPGQNEFPYNEQFF
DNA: TGTGCCACCAGCCTCGAGCCGGGACAGAACGAATTCCCCTACAATGAGCAGTTCTTC

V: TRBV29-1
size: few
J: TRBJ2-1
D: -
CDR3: CSVEDPPRDGEQFF
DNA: TGCAGCGTTGAAGACCCCCCTAGGGACGGTGAGCAGTTCTTC

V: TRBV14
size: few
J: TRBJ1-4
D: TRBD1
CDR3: CASSQWDRVGKLFF
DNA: TGTGCCAGCAGCCAGTGGGACAGGGTAGGGAAACTGTTTTTT

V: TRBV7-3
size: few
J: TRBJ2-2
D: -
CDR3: CASSEWRGSPGELFF
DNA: TGTGCCAGCAGCGAATGGAGGGGGAGCCCAGGGGAGCTGTTTTTT

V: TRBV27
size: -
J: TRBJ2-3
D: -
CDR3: CASSTWKSQYF
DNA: TGTGCCAGCAGCACCTGGAAGTCGCAGTATTTT

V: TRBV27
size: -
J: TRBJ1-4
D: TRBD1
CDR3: CASSLSRGLGEKLFF
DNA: TGTGCCAGCAGTTTATCCAGGGGGCTAGGTGAAAAACTGTTTTTT

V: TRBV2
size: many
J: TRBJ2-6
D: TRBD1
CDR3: CASRADRGGANVLTF
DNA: TGTGCCAGCAGAGCGGACAGGGGTGGGGCCAACGTCCTGACTTTC

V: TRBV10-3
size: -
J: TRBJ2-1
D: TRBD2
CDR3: CAISEGSGTDNEQFF
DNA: TGTGCCATCAGTGAGGGAAGCGGGACGGACAATGAGCAGTTCTTC